A selection of T cell receptor beta chains follows, all from one sample in a study of blood T cell repertoires in COVID-19. TCRdb's copy holds only in-frame clones and misses some; the assay was immunoSEQ multiplex PCR. This table has 150,000 to 200,000 clones, approximately 90% appearing once. Sequenced material: peripheral blood. The receptor source for this set is a man aged 18 to 30 with acute or convalescent COVID-19. The CDR3 runs from the conserved cysteine through the conserved F or W. A D gene is named only where the DNA matches it firmly. Expanded clones are given a class, and other clones once, few, many or no size at all.

size: once
V: TRBV4-2
J: TRBJ1-6
D: .
CDR3: CASSQEAGRESPLHF
DNA: TGTGCCAGCAGCCAAGAGGCAGGGAGGGAATCACCCCTCCACTTT

size: once
V: TRBV5-5
J: TRBJ1-5
D: .
CDR3: CASSLDRVVQPQHF
DNA: TGTGCCAGCAGCTTGGACAGGGTGGTTCAGCCCCAGCATTTT

size: .
V: TRBV5-1
J: TRBJ1-4
D: .
CDR3: CASSKGQGYTEKLFF
DNA: TGCGCCAGCAGCAAGGGGCAGGGGTACACTGAAAAACTGTTTTTT

size: once
V: TRBV27
J: TRBJ1-1
D: TRBD1
CDR3: CASSLAPTGFDTEAFF
DNA: TGTGCCAGCAGTTTAGCCCCGACAGGGTTCGACACTGAAGCTTTCTTT

size: .
V: TRBV5-1
J: TRBJ2-1
D: TRBD1
CDR3: CASSQSGQINEQFF
DNA: TGCGCCAGCAGCCAGTCGGGACAGATCAATGAGCAGTTCTTC

size: once
V: TRBV19
J: TRBJ1-2
D: .
CDR3: CASSISAGGYTF
DNA: TGTGCCAGTAGTATCTCTGCGGGAGGCTACACCTTC

size: .
V: TRBV4-1
J: TRBJ2-7
D: TRBD2
CDR3: CASSQDGTSGAYEQYF
DNA: TGCGCCAGCAGCCAAGATGGGACTAGCGGGGCCTACGAGCAGTACTTC

size: .
V: TRBV25-1
J: TRBJ1-2
D: .
CDR3: CASSGQNYGYTF
DNA: TGTGCCAGCAGCGGACAGAACTATGGCTACACCTTC

size: .
V: TRBV19
J: TRBJ1-1
D: TRBD1
CDR3: CASSSGQGRTTEAFF
DNA: TGTGCCAGTAGTTCGGGACAGGGTAGGACCACTGAAGCTTTCTTT

size: .
V: TRBV19
J: TRBJ2-1
D: TRBD1
CDR3: CASSTDRVSEQFF
DNA: TGTGCCAGTAGTACGGACAGGGTGAGTGAGCAGTTCTTC

size: .
V: TRBV5-1
J: TRBJ1-2
D: .
CDR3: CASSPRQSYGYTF
DNA: TGCGCCAGCAGCCCAAGACAGTCCTATGGCTACACCTTC

size: .
V: TRBV7-6
J: TRBJ1-1
D: TRBD1
CDR3: CASSLVPGGETEAFF
DNA: TGTGCCAGCAGCTTAGTCCCAGGGGGAGAAACTGAAGCTTTCTTT

size: .
V: TRBV27
J: TRBJ2-1
D: TRBD1
CDR3: CASSVGTASSYNEQFF
DNA: TGTGCCAGCAGTGTTGGGACAGCGAGCTCCTACAATGAGCAGTTCTTC

size: .
V: TRBV6-5
J: TRBJ1-5
D: TRBD1
CDR3: CASSWTGVPNQPQHF
DNA: TGTGCCAGCAGTTGGACAGGGGTCCCCAATCAGCCCCAGCATTTT

size: .
V: TRBV2
J: TRBJ1-2
D: TRBD1
CDR3: CASSSPRDRIYGYTF
DNA: TGTGCCAGCAGTTCCCCCCGGGACAGGATCTATGGCTACACCTTC

size: .
V: TRBV6-5
J: TRBJ1-1
D: .
CDR3: CASSSPGGYTEAFF
DNA: TGTGCCAGCAGTTCGCCCGGGGGATACACTGAAGCTTTCTTT

size: .
V: TRBV4-1
J: TRBJ1-1
D: .
CDR3: CASSQGGNTEAFF
DNA: TGCGCCAGCAGCCAAGGAGGGAACACTGAAGCTTTCTTT

size: .
V: TRBV19
J: TRBJ2-1
D: TRBD2
CDR3: CASSILPGGSYNEQFF
DNA: TGTGCCAGTAGTATTCTCCCGGGAGGGTCCTACAATGAGCAGTTCTTC

size: .
V: TRBV24-1
J: TRBJ2-1
D: TRBD1
CDR3: CATSGTGGDEQFF
DNA: TGTGCCACCTCCGGGACAGGGGGCGATGAGCAGTTCTTC

size: .
V: TRBV19
J: TRBJ2-7
D: TRBD1
CDR3: CASTDRRTGGTVGTYEQYF
DNA: TGTGCCAGTACCGATAGGAGAACAGGGGGCACCGTCGGGACCTACGAGCAGTACTTC

size: .
V: TRBV7-8
J: TRBJ1-3
D: TRBD1
CDR3: CASSPGTAGNTIYF
DNA: TGTGCCAGCAGCCCAGGGACAGCTGGAAACACCATATATTTT

size: .
V: TRBV14
J: TRBJ1-2
D: .
CDR3: CASSQGADRYGYTF
DNA: TGTGCCAGCAGCCAAGGGGCCGACCGCTATGGCTACACCTTC

size: .
V: TRBV24-1
J: TRBJ2-7
D: TRBD1
CDR3: CATSETGTGGDEQYF
DNA: TGTGCCACCAGTGAAACCGGGACAGGGGGCGACGAGCAGTACTTC

size: .
V: TRBV5-1
J: TRBJ2-7
D: .
CDR3: CASSRGALNYEQYF
DNA: TGCGCCAGCAGCCGCGGGGCACTAAACTACGAGCAGTACTTC

size: few
V: TRBV5-1
J: TRBJ1-4
D: TRBD1
CDR3: CASSFEGQENEKLFF
DNA: TGCGCCAGCAGCTTCGAGGGACAGGAGAACGAAAAACTGTTTTTT

size: .
V: TRBV27
J: TRBJ2-1
D: .
CDR3: CATQGSYGNEQFF
DNA: TGTGCCACCCAGGGATCGTATGGAAATGAGCAGTTCTTC

size: .
V: TRBV11-3
J: TRBJ2-1
D: TRBD2
CDR3: CASSPWTSGGEQFF
DNA: TGTGCCAGCAGCCCCTGGACTAGCGGGGGTGAGCAGTTCTTC

size: .
V: TRBV20-1
J: TRBJ1-2
D: .
CDR3: CSASPEASAYGYTF
DNA: TGCAGTGCTAGTCCTGAGGCCTCGGCCTATGGCTACACCTTC

size: .
V: TRBV6-5
J: TRBJ1-1
D: .
CDR3: CASSYSTQGTLRAFF
DNA: TGTGCCAGCAGTTACTCGACCCAGGGAACACTAAGAGCTTTCTTT

size: .
V: TRBV15
J: TRBJ2-7
D: .
CDR3: CATSRLGTGYEQYF
DNA: TGTGCCACCAGCAGATTAGGGACTGGCTACGAGCAGTACTTC

size: .
V: TRBV11-2
J: TRBJ2-7
D: .
CDR3: CASSLEARVSSYEQYF
DNA: TGTGCCAGCAGCTTAGAGGCCAGGGTCAGCTCCTACGAGCAGTACTTC

size: .
V: TRBV9
J: TRBJ2-7
D: TRBD2
CDR3: CASSVGLATRGEQYF
DNA: TGTGCCAGCAGCGTAGGACTAGCCACCCGGGGCGAGCAGTACTTC

size: few
V: TRBV5-1
J: TRBJ1-4
D: .
CDR3: CASSPDSRGEKLFF
DNA: TGCGCCAGCAGCCCGGACAGCAGGGGTGAAAAACTGTTTTTT

size: .
V: TRBV4-1
J: TRBJ2-2
D: .
CDR3: CASSQETGVNTGELFF
DNA: TGCGCCAGCAGCCAAGAAACGGGAGTTAACACCGGGGAGCTGTTTTTT